This T cell receptor (beta chain) was captured by sequencing in a study of T cell responses to AZD1222 COVID-19 vaccine. Study outcomes and limitations: Elevations in Spike-specific TCR breadth and depth followed administration of two AZD1222 doses.

Data came from immunoSEQ multiplex PCR; TCRdb stores just in-frame clones and leaves some out. The data contain around 150,000 clones, 90% of them singletons. A note on this clone: Its antigen is unknown.

The germline V and J ends were trimmed by 3 bases and 10 bases, with 15 bases remaining between them. The CDR3 length is 13 residues. The TCR was taken from an adult who received the AZD1222 COVID-19 vaccine. The sequenced sample was peripheral blood, obtained 28 days after the second AZD1222 dose. The rearrangement links TRBV12-3 or TRBV12-4 to TRBJ1-1; D is unresolved. CDR3 loop: CASSFYPERGAFF. CDR3 DNA: TGTGCCAGCAGTTTTTATCCAGAGAGAGGAGCTTTCTTT.